This TCR beta chain was recorded in a study of siplizumab effects on memory and regulatory T cells (dated by TCRdb to the late 2010s). As for the study more broadly: The study examined how the anti-CD2 antibody siplizumab affects alloreactive T-cell subsets in allogeneic mixed lymphocyte reactions built from human PBMCs. Beyond this particular receptor, the publication reports: Siplizumab significantly lowered the cumulative frequency of alloreactive sequences that could be traced to unstimulated CD4+ memory T cells. Unstimulated naive T cells appeared more diverse than memory T cells, and naive cells seemed to contribute substantially to the alloresponse. In reactions with siplizumab, an average of approximately 69% of mappable alloreactive CD4+ clones were Treg-derived, compared with roughly 27% in control reactions. Because sequences below about 10^-5 frequency were poorly captured, only a minor fraction of alloreactive clones could be mapped to unstimulated subsets. No functional confirmation was obtained for the suppressive function of proliferating Tregs from siplizumab cultures. About 75-97% of proliferating CD4+ or CD8+ clones could not be given a naive or memory phenotype.

Only one count was recorded for this clone. Its recognized antigen is unknown. No qualities accompany the bases; no much larger clone lies one base away. The CDR3 contains 14 residues, cysteine and phenylalanine counted. The retained sequence is limited to the CDR3, 42 bases, with the frame set at the first base. V drops 1 base and J drops 4 bases, leaving 11 bases in between. CDR1 and CDR2 are read off the germline V gene as SGHTA and FQGNSA. Sorted unstimulated T cells and proliferating T cells recovered from mixed lymphocyte reactions underwent TCRbeta CDR3 sequencing. Fresh whole blood from nine to ten HLA-typed healthy donors was used as the source from which PBMCs were isolated. The protocol used for the library was the immunoSEQ multiplex PCR assay. Approximately 100,000 TCR templates per sample were assayed on the deep sequencing platform. Genomic DNA extracted from sorted T cells was used for TCRbeta CDR3 sequencing. The paper's data handling went like this. Clonal analysis of TCRbeta CDR3 data was done in the R programming language. Unstimulated samples were compared with post-reaction CFSE-low samples to define alloreactive CD4+ and CD8+ clones. Regulatory or non-regulatory origin of alloreactive CD4+ clones was assigned by matching sequences to the sorted unstimulated Treg and non-Treg repertoires. TCRdb took over this immuneACCESS table, retaining in-frame rearrangements with V and J assigned. Such tables are incomplete; in checked studies, under half of the missing clones stem from an unresolved V gene, and the remainder is unexplained. V, J and clone size reflect that table, while D and trimming were determined from the DNA. The sample profile shows about 110,000 clones; around nine tenths of them were found once. The ten largest clones take up around 1.3% of the sample.

The clonotype originates from a human donor in good health. The chain is made from TRBV7-2 and TRBJ2-7; the D gene cannot be resolved reliably. The sample consisted of CD4+ T cells sorted from blood. CDR3 loop: CASSLEAVLYEQYF. The nucleotides are TGTGCCAGCAGCTTAGAGGCAGTGCTGTACGAGCAGTACTTC.